Listed here are 12 T cell receptor beta chains from one sample, sequenced in a study of vaccination effects on CD4 cells after COVID-19. Sequencing was performed with immunoSEQ multiplex PCR; in TCRdb, only in-frame clones are kept and a portion is missing. The repertoire holds 42,000 or so clones, with more than 65% as singletons. These receptors have no known antigen. The culture ran for around nine days, and then CD4+ T cells were isolated. The vaccine given was either BNT162b2 or mRNA-1273, in two doses. The sample consisted of CD4+ T cells from PBMCs cultured without peptide, taken after COVID-19 vaccination. The receptors were sampled from a human donor who received a COVID-19 vaccine.

This clone was observed a few times. This rearrangement joins TRBV23-1 to TRBJ1-1; D is possibly TRBD1 (6 bases). TRBV23-1 is an open reading frame, and its role is uncertain. V was pared by 6 bases and J by 0 bases, with 14 bases between. The CDR3 sequence is 15 residues long. This chain's CDR3 is CASSRDNPLNTEAFF. The CDR3 DNA follows: TGCGCCAGCAGCCGGGACAATCCTTTGAACACTGAAGCTTTCTTT.

CDR3 protein: CSVGDRAYEQYF. DNA for the CDR3: TGCAGCGTTGGAGACAGAGCCTACGAGCAGTACTTC. The chain carries TRBV29-1 and TRBJ2-7; tentatively, D is TRBD1 (5 bases). The germline V and J ends were trimmed by 4 bases and 2 bases, with 9 bases remaining between them. Germline CDR1 SQVTM, CDR2 ANQGSEA. This CDR3 region has 12 residues.

This chain links TRBV6-4 with TRBJ2-3; D unresolved. Germline assignment: CDR1 MRHNA and CDR2 SNTAGT. V dropped 4 bases and J dropped 6 bases, with 14 bases sitting between them. CDR3 length: 14 residues. CDR3 coding DNA: TGTGCCAGCAGTGCCACCCTCTCATGGGATACGCAGTATTTT. Amino acid sequence: CASSATLSWDTQYF.

The rearrangement links TRBV14 to TRBJ2-2; 7 bases agree with TRBD1. CDR3 length: 17 amino acids. Germline lookup yields CDR1 SGHDN and CDR2 FVKESK. With 3 bases clipped from V and 7 bases from J, the junction kept 14 bases outside the gene matches. This chain's CDR3 is CASSHTPDRDLGGELFF. The CDR3 DNA is TGTGCCAGCAGCCACACCCCTGACAGGGACCTTGGCGGGGAGCTGTTTTTT.

This clone was seen more than once but under ten times. CDR3: CASSVSQGRGEKLFF. In DNA, the CDR3 is TGTGCCAGCAGCGTAAGTCAGGGCCGAGGGGAAAAACTGTTTTTT. This rearrangement joins TRBV9 to TRBJ1-4, with D perhaps TRBD1 (5 bases). Germline V CDR1 and CDR2: SGDLS, YYNGEE. CDR3 size: 15 residues. V gave up 1 base and J gave up 8 bases, with 15 bases separating them.

This chain uses TRBV4-1 with TRBJ2-2; 9 nucleotides line up with TRBD1. The CDR3 extends over 16 amino acids. The V gene end was trimmed by 3 bases and the J gene end by 1 base; junction bases not matched to a gene: 3. Germline values: CDR1 MGHRA, CDR2 YSYEKL. The CDR3 coding sequence is TGCGCCAGCAGCCAGATGGACAGGGGGAACACCGGGGAGCTGTTTTTT. This translates into CASSQMDRGNTGELFF.

By its share, this clone is medium-sized (0.01 to 0.1%). This chain connects TRBV6-5 to TRBJ1-1; 12 bases fit TRBD1. Germline lookup yields CDR1 MNHEY and CDR2 SVGAGI. CDR3 length: 14 amino acids. Trimming at V came to 5 bases and at J to 5 bases, leaving 3 bases not matched to a gene. This CDR3 reads CASSRDRGRTEAFF. CDR3 nucleotides: TGTGCCAGCAGTCGGGACAGGGGGCGGACTGAAGCTTTCTTT.

The rearrangement joins TRBV10-1 to TRBJ2-3; 8 bases fit TRBD2. Germline loops: CDR1 WNHNN, CDR2 SYGVQD (reference sequence). CDR3 length equals 14 residues. After removal of 7 bases from V and 4 bases from J, the junction contained 7 bases not matched to a gene. The CDR3 spells CASNGAGAADTQYF. The CDR3, as DNA: TGCGCCAGCAACGGAGCGGGGGCGGCAGATACGCAGTATTTT.

This clone was seen only a few times. V usage is TRBV18 and J usage is TRBJ2-2, with a weak D call TRBD2 (5 bases). V gave up 0 bases and J gave up 5 bases, with 7 bases separating them. From germline, CDR1 is KGHSH and CDR2 LQKENI. CDR3 length: 14 residues. DNA for the CDR3: TGTGCCAGCTCACCACCGTCGGGAACCGGGGAGCTGTTTTTT. Its protein is CASSPPSGTGELFF.

J is TRBJ2-1 and V is TRBV14; possible D gene TRBD2, 6 bases. Germline assignment: CDR1 SGHDN and CDR2 FVKESK. CDR3 length equals 15 residues. V lost 1 base and J 9 bases, leaving 16 bases between the germline ends. The CDR3 DNA reads as TGTGCCAGCAGCCAAGTATCCGGGACTCGGGGTGAGCAGTTCTTC. This codes for CASSQVSGTRGEQFF. The complete variable domain, with remaining parts taken from reference TRBV14 and TRBJ2-1, reads EAGVTQFPSHSVIEKGQTVTLRCDPISGHDNLYWYRRVMGKEIKFLLHFVKESKQDESGMPNNRFLAERTGGTYSTLKVQPAELEDSGVYFCASSQVSGTRGEQFFGPGTRLTVL.

This clone was seen only once. CDR3 DNA: TGTGCCAGTTCCACGGGACAACCCTACGAGCAGTACTTC. It specifies CASSTGQPYEQYF. This rearrangement joins TRBV2 to TRBJ2-7; maybe TRBD1 (6 bases). CDR1 and CDR2 from the germline V gene are SNHLY and FYNNEI. The CDR3 has 13 residues. With 9 bases removed from V and 2 bases from J, the gap between germline ends came to 14 bases.

The chain uses TRBV5-1 and TRBJ2-7; 9 positions match TRBD1. Germline assignment: CDR1 SGHRS and CDR2 YFSETQ. V lost 2 bases, J lost 3 bases, and 15 bases stayed unmatched. The CDR3 length is 18 residues. As DNA, the CDR3 is TGCGCCAGCAGCTTAGGTGACAGGGGGAACGACAAAGGCTACGAGCAGTACTTC. Protein product: CASSLGDRGNDKGYEQYF.